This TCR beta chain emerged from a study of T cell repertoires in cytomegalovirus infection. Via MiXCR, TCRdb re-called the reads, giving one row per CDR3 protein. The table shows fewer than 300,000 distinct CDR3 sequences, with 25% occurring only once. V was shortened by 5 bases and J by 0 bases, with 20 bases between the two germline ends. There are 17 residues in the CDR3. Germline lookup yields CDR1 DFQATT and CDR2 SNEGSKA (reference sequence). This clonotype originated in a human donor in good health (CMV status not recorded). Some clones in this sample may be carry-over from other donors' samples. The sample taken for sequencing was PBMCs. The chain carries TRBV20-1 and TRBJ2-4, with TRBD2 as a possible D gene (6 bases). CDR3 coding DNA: TGCAGTGCTGGTCGGCGGGGACGCATCCTAGCCAAAAACATTCAGTACTTC. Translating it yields CSAGRRGRILAKNIQYF.